This T cell receptor beta chain was found in a study of T cell responses to AZD1222 COVID-19 vaccine. Study findings and constraints: Close to half of spike-specific TCRs reportedly recognize unmutated variant regions. Spike was spanned by vaccine-associated CD4 TCRs, with dominance at 160-218 and 743-854.

Researchers grouped second doses given at about 4 or about 12 weeks into one pool. The V and J ends lost 0 bases and 8 bases, in that order; junction bases with no gene match: 11. The CDR3 contains 16 residues. Germline V gives CDR1 SGHRS, CDR2 YFSETQ. Repertoires were generated with immunoSEQ multiplex PCR, while TCRdb's copy carries only in-frame clones and drops some. The sample records 90,000 to 100,000 clones, roughly 90% being singletons. As concerns this clone: Its antigen remains unknown.

Sequences were derived from peripheral blood, sampled 28 days after the second AZD1222 dose. This TCR derives from an adult who received the AZD1222 COVID-19 vaccine. The V call is TRBV5-1, the J call TRBJ2-1; 7 nucleotides align to TRBD2. The DNA for the CDR3 is TGCGCCAGCAGCTTGGGGGCTAGCGGAAATCTGGATGAGCAGTTCTTC. It is translated as CASSLGASGNLDEQFF.